Reported below is one T cell receptor (beta chain). Its matching antigen is unknown. The CD4+ fraction was divided into a CD45RA+ naive subset and a CD45RA-negative memory subset. The record originates from a study of shared clonotypes between healthy human individuals. Study-level background: Each donor's CD8 memory used one plate, CD8 naive two, each CD4 subset three.

Clones were sequenced by immunoSEQ multiplex PCR, and TCRdb holds only the in-frame ones, with some missing. The table lists roughly 2.5 million clones, over 85% of them singletons. Points from the study as a whole: Compared with clonotypes that all four donors shared, non-shared clonotypes had lower generation probabilities.

The clonotype originates from a man younger than 35 in good health. The sequenced sample consisted of naive CD4+ T cells sorted from blood. The subset here: CD45RA+ positively selected.

The CDR3 here is CASSFRTANTEAFF. The CDR3 DNA is TGTGCCAGCAGCTTTCGGACAGCAAACACTGAAGCTTTCTTT. This chain connects TRBV5-8 to TRBJ1-1; a possible D gene is TRBD1 (6 bases). The length of the CDR3 is 14 residues. The germline CDR1 and CDR2 sequences are SGHTS and YDEGEE. V was clipped by 2 bases and J by 2 bases, with 10 bases between them. Filled out from reference TRBV5-8 and TRBJ1-1, the complete variable domain reads EAGVTQSPTHLIKTRGQQATLRCSPISGHTSVYWYQQALGLGLQFLLWYDEGEERNRGNFPPRFSGRQFPNYSSELNVNALELEDSALYLCASSFRTANTEAFFGQGTRLTVV.